This entry lists 12 T cell receptor beta chains sequenced from one sample in a study of OX40 agonist ivuxolimab in advanced cancers. Measured with immunoSEQ multiplex PCR; TCRdb has only the in-frame clones, and not every one. The table records tens of thousands of clones, about four fifths of them present only once. The sequenced sample was CD4+ or CD8+ T cells sorted from blood, obtained in a trial of the OX40 agonist ivuxolimab. These receptors all come from an adult with an advanced solid tumor such as melanoma, head and neck, liver or kidney cancer.

V is TRBV2 and J is TRBJ2-1; D perhaps matches TRBD2 (6 bases). CDR3 size: 14 residues. Per germline, CDR1 SNHLY and CDR2 FYNNEI. Trimming stripped 10 bases from V and 0 bases from J, with 13 bases between. CDR3 sequence: CATYSGHSYNEQFF. For the CDR3, the DNA is TGTGCCACCTATAGCGGACACTCCTACAATGAGCAGTTCTTC.

The chain has TRBV7-2 and TRBJ1-5, with 8 bases that match TRBD1. The CDR3 is 16 residues long. Germline trimming cut 6 bases from V and 4 bases from J; bases unmatched to any gene: 11. CDR1 SGHTA and CDR2 FQGNSA come from the germline V gene. The CDR3 bases are TGTGCCAGCAGTCAGGCCCCACAGGGGGGTAATCAGCCCCAGCATTTT. It specifies CASSQAPQGGNQPQHF.

DNA of the CDR3: TGTGCCGGTTCCCGGGATTTGGGTGAAAAACTGTTTTTT. It translates to CAGSRDLGEKLFF. V and J are TRBV2 and TRBJ1-4; D remains unclear. V lost 11 bases, J lost 7 bases, and 17 bases lay in between. The germline gives CDR1 SNHLY, CDR2 FYNNEI. The CDR3 length is 13 residues.

V usage is TRBV9 and J usage is TRBJ1-5; D possibly corresponds to TRBD1 (6 bases). This CDR3 comprises 17 residues. Germline V gene data show CDR1 as SGDLS and CDR2 as YYNGEE. The germline V and J ends were trimmed by 0 bases and 3 bases, with 16 bases remaining between them. The CDR3: CASSVGDKNYPNQPQHF. CDR3 DNA sequence: TGTGCCAGCAGCGTAGGGGACAAAAATTACCCCAATCAGCCCCAGCATTTT.

The CDR3 sequence is CASRRGVQETQYF. The CDR3 DNA follows: TGTGCCAGCAGGAGGGGGGTCCAAGAGACCCAGTACTTC. This chain uses TRBV6-5 with TRBJ2-5; TRBD1 or TRBD2 may be the D gene (6 bases each). Germline CDR1 reads MNHEY; CDR2 reads SVGAGI. This CDR3 region has 13 residues. Deletions cut 6 bases from V and 1 base from J, with 9 bases between.

This clone has only one observation. V usage is TRBV6-4 and J usage is TRBJ1-3; D is unresolved. Trimming shortened V by 4 bases and J by 3 bases, and 7 bases separated the two germline ends. The germline gives CDR1 MRHNA, CDR2 SNTAGT. The CDR3 spans 13 residues. DNA for the CDR3: TGTGCCAGCAGTGGCGATTTTGGAAACACCATATATTTT. Its translation: CASSGDFGNTIYF.

A remark on this clone: A clone one base away is much larger, so this may be a read error. Other DNA sequences within the sample encode an identical CDR3. V gene TRBV5-1 combines with J gene TRBJ1-5, with D unresolved. CDR3 length: 15 amino acids. V was trimmed by 0 bases and J by 0 bases, leaving 7 bases between them. Germline V gives CDR1 SGHRS, CDR2 YFSETQ. The CDR3 sequence is CASSLDGYSNQPQHF. The CDR3, as DNA: TGCGCCAGCAGCTTGGACGGGTATAGCAATCAGCCCCAGCATTTT.

The CDR3 is CASSDSGSSYNEQFF. CDR3 coding DNA: TGTGCCAGCAGTGACTCTGGGAGCTCCTACAATGAGCAGTTCTTC. The chain links TRBV6-4 to TRBJ2-1, with TRBD2 as a possible D gene (5 bases). The ends were cut back, 0 bases at V and 0 bases at J, with 6 bases in the middle. The CDR3 loop spans 15 amino acids. CDR1 and CDR2 (germline): MRHNA, SNTAGT.

The chain couples TRBV18 to TRBJ2-7; D possibly corresponds to TRBD1 (5 bases). Germline-derived CDR1 and CDR2 are KGHSH and LQKENI. This CDR3 has 14 residues. V dropped 0 bases and J dropped 4 bases, with 10 bases sitting between them. The CDR3: CASSPPIGAYEQYF. CDR3 nucleotide sequence: TGTGCCAGCTCACCACCGATAGGGGCATACGAGCAGTACTTC.

This clone was detected only once. The gene calls are TRBV2 and TRBJ2-1; 7 nucleotides match TRBD1. V lost 6 bases, J lost 5 bases, and 13 bases stayed unmatched. The CDR3 loop spans 16 amino acids. Germline CDR1 SNHLY, CDR2 FYNNEI. The CDR3 coding sequence is TGTGCCAGCAGAAGGATGAGGGGGCGGTTGAACAATGAGCAGTTCTTC. It specifies CASRRMRGRLNNEQFF.

The rearrangement joins TRBV29-1 to TRBJ1-2; perhaps TRBD1 as D (5 bases). V was clipped by 6 bases and J by 4 bases, with 18 bases between them. Germline V gene sequence: CDR1 SQVTM, CDR2 ANQGSEA. The CDR3 contains 14 residues. The DNA of the CDR3 is TGCAGCGTAAGGGCGCAGGGCTCTTTCTATGGCTACACCTTC. Translated, it gives CSVRAQGSFYGYTF.

The chain joins TRBV19 to TRBJ2-3; 7 bases match TRBD1. The CDR3 has 15 residues. Germline V gives CDR1 LNHDA, CDR2 SQIVND (reference sequence). With 6 bases clipped from V and 2 bases from J, the junction kept 8 bases outside the gene matches. CDR3 in DNA: TGTGCCAGTAGCCGGGACAGAAGCCTCACAGATACGCAGTATTTT. Translated, it gives CASSRDRSLTDTQYF.